Below, 26 T cell receptor beta chains from the same sample are listed, as sequenced in a study of OX40 agonist ivuxolimab in advanced cancers. TCRdb's table, derived via immunoSEQ multiplex PCR, lists solely in-frame clones and lacks some. The sample consists of roughly 49,000 clones, 65% to 90% of them appearing once. Sequencing was performed on CD4+ or CD8+ T cells sorted from blood, taken in a trial of the OX40 agonist ivuxolimab. These receptor sequences come from an adult with an advanced solid tumor such as melanoma, head and neck, liver or kidney cancer.

J is TRBJ2-1 and V is TRBV19; weak D call: TRBD2 (5 bases). V shed 4 bases and J shed 2 bases, with 12 bases lying between them. Germline CDR1 LNHDA, CDR2 SQIVND (reference sequence). The CDR3 is made up of 15 amino acids. DNA for the CDR3: TGTGCCAGTAGTAGGGTGCCGGGGACCTACAATGAGCAGTTCTTC. Translation: CASSRVPGTYNEQFF.

This clone has only a few counts. The chain links TRBV9 to TRBJ2-7; 8 positions agree with TRBD1. The V and J ends lost 4 bases and 2 bases, in that order; junction bases with no gene match: 8. The germline gives CDR1 SGDLS, CDR2 YYNGEE. The CDR3 contains 15 residues. The CDR3 DNA reads as TGTGCCAGCAGCCCAGGGGGCGGAAAAACCTACGAGCAGTACTTC. This translates into CASSPGGGKTYEQYF. The full variable domain, with the rest looked up from reference TRBV9 and TRBJ2-7, is DSGVTQTPKHLITATGQRVTLRCSPRSGDLSVYWYQQSLDQGLQFLIQYYNGEERAKGNILERFSAQQFPDLHSELNLSSLELGDSALYFCASSPGGGKTYEQYFGPGTRLTVT.

The rearrangement links TRBV19 to TRBJ2-1; 11 nucleotides match TRBD2. The CDR3 spans 14 residues. V shed 4 bases, J shed 10 bases, and the junction held 6 bases outside the gene matches. The germline CDR1 and CDR2 sequences are LNHDA and SQIVND (reference sequence). The CDR3 loop is CASSKLAGAEEQFF. DNA of the CDR3: TGTGCCAGTAGTAAACTAGCGGGAGCGGAAGAGCAGTTCTTC.

In this sample, this clone turned up once. The CDR3 is CASSQERVRTEAFF. CDR3 DNA: TGCGCCAGCAGCCAAGAGCGGGTAAGGACTGAAGCTTTCTTT. The chain joins TRBV4-1 to TRBJ1-1; no reliable D call. Germline assignment: CDR1 MGHRA and CDR2 YSYEKL. The V and J ends lost 0 bases and 5 bases respectively, with 10 bases between them. The CDR3 length is 14 residues.

The chain joins TRBV7-9 to TRBJ1-5, with D possibly being TRBD1 (6 bases). Germline CDR1 SEHNR, CDR2 FQNEAQ (reference sequence). V lost 4 bases to trimming and J lost 6 bases, with 16 bases between them. The CDR3 sequence is 15 residues long. CDR3 protein: CASSSGGQGLQPQHF. CDR3 bases: TGTGCCAGCAGCTCTGGCGGGCAGGGGCTTCAGCCCCAGCATTTT.

V usage is TRBV6-6 and J usage is TRBJ2-7, with D unresolved. V lost 2 bases and J lost 6, with 14 bases in between. From germline, CDR1 is MNHNY and CDR2 SVGAGI (reference sequence). The CDR3 runs 14 residues. Here the CDR3 reads CASSYGQSLSEQYF. The CDR3 bases are TGTGCCAGCAGTTACGGGCAGAGTCTTAGCGAGCAGTACTTC.

The rearrangement joins TRBV6-5 to TRBJ1-1; TRBD1 is a possible D gene (5 bases). CDR1 and CDR2 from the germline V gene are MNHEY and SVGAGI. This CDR3 spans 14 amino acids. Trimming cost V 6 bases and J 3 bases, with 14 bases left between them. The CDR3 DNA reads TGTGCCAGCAGGCTTGACGGGGGTGACACTGAAGCTTTCTTT. This translates into CASRLDGGDTEAFF.

The gene calls are TRBV29-1 and TRBJ2-1; D might be TRBD2 (5 bases). Germline V gives CDR1 SQVTM, CDR2 ANQGSEA. V was trimmed by 7 bases and J by 8 bases, leaving 21 bases between them. The CDR3 is 14 residues long. CDR3 DNA sequence: TGCAGCGGAAACCGGGCCAACGAGGGCGATGAGCAGTTCTTC. It yields the protein CSGNRANEGDEQFF.

The chain is built from TRBV6-5 and TRBJ2-7; D may be TRBD1 or TRBD2 (5 bases each). From germline, CDR1 is MNHEY and CDR2 SVGAGI. CDR3 size: 13 residues. V lost 4 bases and J lost 0, with 7 bases in between. The CDR3 is CASSFGASYEQYF. The CDR3 bases are TGTGCCAGCAGTTTCGGGGCCTCCTACGAGCAGTACTTC.

A few counts support this clone. This chain links TRBV28 with TRBJ1-3; D is possibly TRBD1 (6 bases). With 2 bases removed from V and 4 bases from J, the gap between germline ends came to 12 bases. The CDR3 has 15 amino acids. Germline V CDR1 and CDR2: MDHEN, SYDVKM. CDR3 sequence: CASSLTGGSGNTIYF. In DNA, the CDR3 is TGTGCCAGCAGTTTAACGGGGGGCTCAGGAAACACCATATATTTT. Looking up the rest from reference TRBV28 and TRBJ1-3 gives the full variable domain: DVKVTQSSRYLVKRTGEKVFLECVQDMDHENMFWYRQDPGLGLRLIYFSYDVKMKEKGDIPEGYSVSREKKERFSLILESASTNQTSMYLCASSLTGGSGNTIYFGEGSWLTVV.

J is TRBJ1-3 and V is TRBV6-5, with D perhaps matching TRBD1 (6 bases). The CDR3 loop spans 14 amino acids. Between the trimmed V and J ends, which lost 5 bases and 2 bases, there was a span of 10 bases. CDR1 is MNHEY and CDR2 is SVGAGI in the germline V gene. The CDR3 sequence is CASSEQGPGNTIYF. Written as DNA, the CDR3 is TGTGCCAGCAGTGAACAGGGCCCTGGAAACACCATATATTTT.

This chain uses TRBV10-2 with TRBJ1-2; D is uncertain. Per the germline V gene, CDR1 is WSHSY and CDR2 is SAAADI. V gave up 3 bases and J gave up 4 bases, with 6 bases separating them. This CDR3 contains 12 residues. CDR3 amino acids: CASSDSLYGYTF. The CDR3 DNA is TGCGCCAGCAGTGACAGTCTCTATGGCTACACCTTC.

This chain links TRBV5-6 with TRBJ1-4; no clear D. The CDR3 spans 13 residues. Trimming pared 4 bases from V and 4 bases from J, leaving 8 bases between. In germline, CDR1 is SGHDT, CDR2 YYEEEE. The CDR3: CASSPQSNEKLFF. The CDR3, as DNA: TGTGCCAGCAGCCCCCAGAGTAATGAAAAACTGTTTTTT.

This chain uses TRBV9 with TRBJ1-2, with 8 bases aligning to TRBD1. V lost 6 bases, J lost 7 bases, and 14 bases stayed unmatched. This CDR3 is 15 amino acids long. Germline-derived CDR1 and CDR2 are SGDLS and YYNGEE. This chain's CDR3 is CASTPWGQGASGYTF. The CDR3 nucleotides are TGTGCCAGCACCCCTTGGGGGCAGGGGGCGAGTGGCTACACCTTC.

This chain connects TRBV5-4 to TRBJ2-7, with 8 bases that match TRBD1. The CDR3 runs to 15 residues. The junction had 12 bases not matched to a gene; V was cut back by 4 bases and J by 6 bases. Germline V gene sequence: CDR1 SGHNT, CDR2 YYREEE (reference sequence). As DNA, the CDR3 is TGTGCCAGCAGCCCGTCGTCGGACAGGGCGCGCGAGCAGTACTTC. It encodes CASSPSSDRAREQYF.

This clone is large (0.1 to 1%). This chain joins TRBV27 and TRBJ1-1, with D unclear. CDR3 length: 13 amino acids. V lost 6 bases to trimming and J lost 5 bases, with 13 bases between them. The V gene's germline CDR1 is MNHEY and CDR2 SMNVEV (reference sequence). The CDR3 loop reads CASSTLRGTEAFF. CDR3 coding DNA: TGTGCCAGCAGCACGCTACGAGGGACTGAAGCTTTCTTT.

The chain couples TRBV18 to TRBJ2-7; D not certain. Germline V gene data show CDR1 as KGHSH and CDR2 as LQKENI. CDR3 size: 15 residues. The V end lost 3 bases, the J end lost 1 base, and 13 bases lay between the germline ends. The CDR3 coding sequence is TGTGCCAGCTCACCCTCGGTGCAGCAGTCCTACGAGCAGTACTTC. It translates to CASSPSVQQSYEQYF. The full variable domain, its missing parts supplied by reference TRBV18 and TRBJ2-7, is NAGVMQNPRHLVRRRGQEARLRCSPMKGHSHVYWYRQLPEEGLKFMVYLQKENIIDESGMPKERFSAEFPKEGPSILRIQQVVRGDSAAYFCASSPSVQQSYEQYFGPGTRLTVT.

The J gene is TRBJ1-4, the V gene TRBV7-9, with TRBD1 matching 7 bases. This CDR3 region has 16 residues. The J segment lost 7 bases and the V segment lost 5 bases, leaving 13 bases of the junction unmatched. Per the germline V gene, CDR1 is SEHNR and CDR2 is FQNEAQ (reference sequence). CDR3 nucleotide sequence: TGTGCCAGCAGCGATCTCCGACAGGGAGGGGTTGAAAAACTGTTTTTT. This translates into CASSDLRQGGVEKLFF.

The chain joins TRBV5-6 to TRBJ1-2; D is possibly TRBD1 (5 bases). The V end was cut by 3 bases, the J end by 6 bases, with 9 bases between. The CDR3 has 12 residues. CDR1 is SGHDT and CDR2 is YYEEEE in the germline V gene. CDR3 protein: CASSWGNDGYTF. As DNA, the CDR3 is TGTGCCAGCAGCTGGGGGAACGATGGCTACACCTTC.

This CDR3 reads CASSGLDRAFPTDTQYF. The CDR3 coding sequence is TGTGCCAGCAGTGGCCTCGACAGGGCTTTTCCCACAGATACGCAGTATTTT. The V gene is TRBV25-1, the J gene TRBJ2-3; 7 positions agree with TRBD1. There are 17 residues in the CDR3. After removal of 4 bases from V and 2 bases from J, the junction contained 12 bases not matched to a gene. Per germline, CDR1 MGHDK and CDR2 SYGVNS.

This clone appeared a single time. The J gene is TRBJ1-4, the V gene TRBV5-1; 9 bases match TRBD1. V trimming: 4 bases; J trimming: 3 bases; junction bases outside the gene matches: 10. The CDR3 runs to 17 residues. The germline V gene encodes CDR1 SGHRS and CDR2 YFSETQ. CDR3 in amino acids: CASSPPGQGKPNEKLFF. The CDR3 bases are TGCGCCAGCAGCCCGCCGGGACAGGGAAAACCTAATGAAAAACTGTTTTTT.

V and J are TRBV4-2 and TRBJ1-4, with 7 bases lining up with TRBD1. The CDR3 loop spans 17 amino acids. J lost 8 bases, V lost 0 bases, and 12 bases had no gene match. CDR1 LGHNA and CDR2 YNFKEQ come from the germline V gene. CDR3 amino acids: CASSQEENRGVGEKLFF. Here the CDR3 DNA reads TGTGCCAGCAGCCAAGAAGAGAACAGGGGCGTAGGGGAAAAACTGTTTTTT.

CDR3 sequence reads: CASSVGTGSTDTQYF. CDR3 DNA sequence: TGTGCCAGCAGCGTGGGGACAGGGAGCACAGATACGCAGTATTTT. This sequence joins TRBV9 and TRBJ2-3; 9 bases line up with TRBD1. This CDR3 contains 15 residues. Germline CDR1 is SGDLS and CDR2 is YYNGEE. V gave up 2 bases and J gave up 0 bases; unmatched junction bases: 1.

This chain connects TRBV9 to TRBJ2-7, with D possibly TRBD2 on 5 matching bases. V was pared by 0 bases and J by 6 bases, with 16 bases between. CDR1 SGDLS and CDR2 YYNGEE come from the germline V gene. This CDR3 comprises 15 residues. CDR3 nucleotide sequence: TGTGCCAGCAGCGTAGGGGGAGTAGCAACGGGCGAGCAGTACTTC. It is translated as CASSVGGVATGEQYF.

CDR3 in amino acids: CASSSSGGEHQPQHF. In nucleotides, the CDR3 is TGTGCCAGCAGCTCCTCTGGGGGAGAACATCAGCCCCAGCATTTT. The chain joins TRBV11-1 to TRBJ1-5; TRBD1 might be the D (5 bases). This CDR3 spans 15 amino acids. The germline V gene encodes CDR1 SGHAT and CDR2 FQDESV (reference sequence). V was shortened by 4 bases and J by 5 bases, with 15 bases between the two germline ends.

This clone has just a few counts. The chain uses TRBV7-9 and TRBJ1-4, with TRBD1 identical over 9 bases. Germline CDR1 and CDR2: SEHNR and FQNEAQ (reference sequence). With 5 bases clipped from V and 5 bases from J, the junction kept 9 bases outside the gene matches. The CDR3 is 16 amino acids. CDR3 loop: CASSDPGQGPNEKLFF. CDR3 nucleotide sequence: TGTGCCAGCAGCGATCCGGGACAGGGCCCGAATGAAAAACTGTTTTTT.